The source of this T cell receptor beta chain is a study of T cells after yellow fever vaccination. Study-level findings and limits: Abundant clonotypes from the bulk population could get into FACS-sorted repertoires as contaminants. Weaker overall, the secondary response nonetheless peaked faster (day 5 versus 15).

MiXCR, applied by TCRdb to the 5' RACE reads, yields one record per CDR3 protein. This table has some 110,000 distinct CDR3 sequences, roughly 8.9% appearing once. Turning to this clonotype: What it recognizes is unknown.

Trimming removed 5 bases at V and 1 base at J, with 19 bases between. In germline, CDR1 is MNHEY, CDR2 SMNVEV (reference sequence). The CDR3 has 17 residues. This receptor was identified in a young man who received the YFV17D yellow fever vaccine. The chain has TRBV27 and TRBJ2-3; D could derive from TRBD1 or TRBD2 (6 bases each). The sequences come from CD8+ T cells sorted from PBMCs, collected 45 days after the yellow fever booster vaccination. CDR3 in DNA: TGTGCCAGCAGTACTAGCCTTTACAGGGCGGGCACAGATACGCAGTATTTT. Its protein is CASSTSLYRAGTDTQYF.